One sample yielded the 30 T cell receptor beta chains listed below, sequenced in a study of cytomegalovirus exposure and HLA in healthy donors. In the PCR, 60 Vbeta and 13 Jbeta primers were used. The method was immunoSEQ multiplex PCR; TCRdb's version includes in-frame clones alone and lacks a portion of them. The sample yields around 130,000 clones, 65% to 90% seen once. The material sequenced was PBMCs. These receptors all come from a man aged 30-40 years in good health and CMV-seronegative.

This clone was observed once. The gene calls are TRBV18 and TRBJ1-1; TRBD1 matches 7 bases. The CDR3 has 15 residues. With V trimmed by 2 bases and J by 1 base, 4 bases remained unmatched. Germline V gives CDR1 KGHSH, CDR2 LQKENI. The CDR3 DNA reads as TGTGCCAGCTCACCAAAGGCAGGGGGGAACACTGAAGCTTTCTTT. Its translation: CASSPKAGGNTEAFF.

The V gene is TRBV27, the J gene TRBJ1-1; D is perhaps TRBD1 (5 bases). The CDR3 extends over 15 amino acids. Trimming removed 1 base from V and 4 bases from J, with 13 bases in between. From germline, CDR1 is MNHEY and CDR2 SMNVEV (reference sequence). CDR3 amino acids: CASSLLGGTGTEAFF. For the CDR3, the DNA is TGTGCCAGCAGTTTATTGGGGGGTACCGGCACTGAAGCTTTCTTT.

A word on this clone: At one end, the junction sequence differs from germline, possibly due to a read error. This sequence joins TRBV6-5 and TRBJ2-6, with a weak D call TRBD2 (6 bases). The germline CDR1 and CDR2 sequences are MNHEY and SVGAGI. This CDR3 spans 14 amino acids. The CDR3 spells CASSRDSGANGLTF. The CDR3 coding sequence is TGTGCCAGCAGTAGGGACTCTGGGGCCAACGGCCTGACTTTC.

J is TRBJ1-1 and V is TRBV7-8; no reliable D call. Germline V gives CDR1 SGHVS, CDR2 FQNEAQ. The CDR3 has 20 amino acids. V dropped 3 bases and J dropped 0 bases, with 26 bases sitting between them. The CDR3 nucleotides read TGTGCCAGCAGCTTCCCAAACACCTCGGCGGTCGGATCCATGAACACTGAAGCTTTCTTT. Amino acids: CASSFPNTSAVGSMNTEAFF.

Notes on this clone: An end of the junction differs from the germline gene, which may be a read error. V and J are TRBV7-8 and TRBJ2-2; a weak D match, TRBD2 (6 bases). Germline assignment: CDR1 SGHVS and CDR2 FQNEAQ. This CDR3 comprises 13 residues. The CDR3 bases are TGTGCCAGCCCAAATTTGAACACCGGGGGGCTGTTTTTT. It encodes CASPNLNTGGLFF.

The V gene is TRBV9, the J gene TRBJ2-7; D possibly corresponds to TRBD2 (5 bases). Germline V lookup: CDR1 SGDLS, CDR2 YYNGEE. V lost 1 base to trimming and J lost 3 bases, with 11 bases between them. The CDR3 covers 14 residues. The CDR3 DNA sequence: TGTGCCAGCAGCGTAAGAGCGGAGAGCTACGAGCAGTACTTC. Translated, it gives CASSVRAESYEQYF.

The chain is built from TRBV7-9 and TRBJ2-3; TRBD1 agrees at 7 bases. This CDR3 comprises 15 residues. J lost 4 bases, V lost 5 bases, and 9 bases had no gene match. Per germline, CDR1 SEHNR and CDR2 FQNEAQ (reference sequence). Here the CDR3 reads CASSVVEQGSDTQYF. In nucleotides, the CDR3 is TGTGCCAGCAGCGTGGTGGAACAGGGGTCAGATACGCAGTATTTT.

V is TRBV29-1 and J is TRBJ1-1, with 8 bases that match TRBD1. Germline values: CDR1 SQVTM, CDR2 ANQGSEA. This CDR3 has 13 residues. V lost 7 bases, J lost 4 bases, and 8 bases stayed unmatched. Here the CDR3 DNA reads TGCAGCGCCGACGGAACAGGGGGCACTGAAGCTTTCTTT. Its translation is CSADGTGGTEAFF. The full variable domain, in which reference TRBV29-1 and TRBJ1-1 provide the parts outside the CDR3, is SAVISQKPSRDICQRGTSLTIQCQVDSQVTMMFWYRQQPGQSLTLIATANQGSEATYESGFVIDKFPISRPNLTFSTLTVSNMSPEDSSIYLCSADGTGGTEAFFGQGTRLTVV.

V usage is TRBV4-1 and J usage is TRBJ2-1; 9 bases fit TRBD2. The V and J ends lost 3 bases and 7 bases, in that order; junction bases with no gene match: 7. The germline V gene encodes CDR1 MGHRA and CDR2 YSYEKL. The CDR3 is 15 amino acids. CDR3 nucleotide sequence: TGCGCCAGCAGCCAGGGCGGGGGGGCTGGGAATGAGCAGTTCTTC. This encodes CASSQGGGAGNEQFF.

A note on this clone: Other DNA sequences from this sample encode an identical CDR3 as well. The chain carries TRBV9 and TRBJ2-5, with D possibly matching TRBD2 (5 bases). The ends were cut back, 4 bases at V and 1 base at J, with 8 bases in the middle. There are 13 residues in the CDR3. Germline V gives CDR1 SGDLS, CDR2 YYNGEE. The CDR3 coding sequence is TGTGCCAGCAGCTTACGGGGCCAAGAGACCCAGTACTTC. Translating it yields CASSLRGQETQYF.

This clone was seen only a few times. V and J are TRBV11-2 and TRBJ2-7, with D unclear. The CDR3 sequence is 13 residues long. Germline-derived CDR1 and CDR2 are SGHAT and FQNNGV. Trimming left V 5 bases short and J 4 bases short, with 12 bases between. As DNA, the CDR3 is TGTGCCAGCAGCCAACAGACCGCGTACGAGCAGTACTTC. Its translation is CASSQQTAYEQYF.

The V and J genes are TRBV7-2 and TRBJ1-1; D gene unclear. Between the trimmed V and J ends, which lost 3 bases and 1 base, there was a span of 12 bases. The V gene's germline CDR1 is SGHTA and CDR2 FQGNSA. The CDR3 has 15 amino acids. CDR3 amino acids: CASSLGLRRNTEAFF. CDR3 coding DNA: TGTGCCAGCAGCTTGGGCCTTCGCCGGAACACTGAAGCTTTCTTT.

DNA of the CDR3: TGTGCCAGCAGTTTATCCCCGGGGAGGGGAGACTACGAGCAGTACTTC. Protein: CASSLSPGRGDYEQYF. V and J are TRBV28 and TRBJ2-7; 7 bases fit TRBD2. The trim removed 1 base at V and 3 bases at J, leaving 9 bases unmatched. Germline CDR1 is MDHEN and CDR2 is SYDVKM. The CDR3 extends over 16 amino acids. The full variable domain, its missing parts supplied by reference TRBV28 and TRBJ2-7, is DVKVTQSSRYLVKRTGEKVFLECVQDMDHENMFWYRQDPGLGLRLIYFSYDVKMKEKGDIPEGYSVSREKKERFSLILESASTNQTSMYLCASSLSPGRGDYEQYFGPGTRLTVT.

The V gene is TRBV7-8, the J gene TRBJ1-1; D remains ambiguous. The CDR3 has 13 amino acids. Looked up from germline, CDR1 is SGHVS and CDR2 is FQNEAQ. Trimming shortened V by 1 base and J by 4 bases, and 7 bases separated the two germline ends. The CDR3 coding sequence is TGTGCCAGCAGCTTAGGGGGAGGCACTGAAGCTTTCTTT. It is translated as CASSLGGGTEAFF.

The V call is TRBV10-3, the J call TRBJ2-3; 7 bases are shared with TRBD2. V dropped 4 bases and J dropped 0; count of bases not matched to a gene: 7. Germline V gives CDR1 ENHRY, CDR2 SYGVKD. The CDR3 contains 16 residues. The chain's CDR3 is CAISVSGGTSTDTQYF. The CDR3 region has the DNA TGTGCCATCAGTGTCTCGGGGGGTACTAGCACAGATACGCAGTATTTT.

The rearrangement links TRBV7-2 to TRBJ1-6; 7 positions match TRBD1. V gave up 4 bases and J gave up 8 bases; unmatched junction bases: 17. Germline CDR1 reads SGHTA; CDR2 reads FQGNSA. The CDR3 spans 18 residues. CDR3 sequence reads: CASSSPPPGTDPHSPLHF. As DNA, the CDR3 is TGTGCCAGCAGCTCCCCACCCCCCGGGACAGATCCCCATTCACCCCTCCACTTT.

This sequence joins TRBV2 and TRBJ1-2; no firm D call. Trimming shortened V by 6 bases and J by 7 bases, and 15 bases separated the two germline ends. Germline assignment: CDR1 SNHLY and CDR2 FYNNEI. CDR3 length equals 13 residues. CDR3 nucleotides: TGTGCCAGCAGAGCCCAAGGCTCGGGTGGCTACACCTTC. Its protein product is CASRAQGSGGYTF.

The chain has TRBV10-3 and TRBJ2-5; 7 bases fit TRBD2. The CDR3 sequence is 16 residues long. V lost 4 bases to trimming and J lost 3 bases; unmatched junction nucleotides: 11. Germline loops: CDR1 ENHRY, CDR2 SYGVKD. The CDR3 sequence: CAISADWGAGEETQYF. The CDR3, as DNA: TGTGCCATCAGTGCCGACTGGGGTGCGGGGGAAGAGACCCAGTACTTC.

This chain links TRBV7-2 with TRBJ2-5; D unresolved. This CDR3 region has 15 residues. V was cut by 3 bases and J by 0 bases, with 11 bases left in between. The germline V gene encodes CDR1 SGHTA and CDR2 FQGNSA. This chain's CDR3 is CASSFFQNYQETQYF. CDR3 sequence (DNA): TGTGCCAGCAGCTTCTTTCAGAATTACCAAGAGACCCAGTACTTC.

CDR3 in amino acids: CASSLPVNTEAFF. CDR3 nucleotide sequence: TGTGCCAGCAGCTTACCAGTGAACACTGAAGCTTTCTTT. The rearrangement joins TRBV7-9 to TRBJ1-1; D gene unclear. V lost 2 bases and J 0 bases, leaving 4 bases between the germline ends. The germline V gene encodes CDR1 SEHNR and CDR2 FQNEAQ (reference sequence). CDR3 length equals 13 residues.

This clone turned up a few times. The V gene is TRBV11-2, the J gene TRBJ2-7; 7 bases line up with TRBD1. Per the germline V gene, CDR1 is SGHAT and CDR2 is FQNNGV. The length of the CDR3 is 15 residues. The V segment lost 6 bases and the J segment 2 bases; nucleotides outside the gene matches: 10. The CDR3, as DNA: TGTGCCAGCAGGGGGCAGGGGGTTAGTCCCTACGAGCAGTACTTC. It codes for CASRGQGVSPYEQYF.

The rearrangement uses TRBV28 and TRBJ2-2, with D tentatively TRBD2 (6 bases). This CDR3 region has 18 residues. Germline CDR1 and CDR2: MDHEN and SYDVKM. Trimming cost V 2 bases and J 1 base, with 17 bases left between them. The CDR3 region has the DNA TGTGCCAGCAGTTTAAGACTTGACTCCGGGGGGAACACCGGGGAGCTGTTTTTT. It is translated as CASSLRLDSGGNTGELFF. Based on the CDR3 plus reference TRBV28 and TRBJ2-2, the full variable domain is DVKVTQSSRYLVKRTGEKVFLECVQDMDHENMFWYRQDPGLGLRLIYFSYDVKMKEKGDIPEGYSVSREKKERFSLILESASTNQTSMYLCASSLRLDSGGNTGELFFGEGSRLTVL.

This clone was counted between two and nine times. The J gene is TRBJ2-4, the V gene TRBV6-6; TRBD1 matches 8 bases. After removal of 0 bases from V and 12 bases from J, the junction contained 10 bases not matched to a gene. Germline loops: CDR1 MNHNY, CDR2 SVGAGI (reference sequence). The CDR3 extends over 15 amino acids. Here the CDR3 DNA reads TGTGCCAGCAGTTACTCCCCGGGACAGGTCCCGTCTCAGTACTTC. Amino acid sequence: CASSYSPGQVPSQYF.

This chain links TRBV28 with TRBJ2-3, with 13 bases aligning to TRBD2. V gave up 3 bases and J gave up 2 bases; unmatched junction bases: 2. This CDR3 spans 16 amino acids. The V gene's germline CDR1 is MDHEN and CDR2 SYDVKM. In DNA, the CDR3 is TGTGCCAGCAGTTTCGGACTAGCGGGGGTCACAGATACGCAGTATTTT. It is translated as CASSFGLAGVTDTQYF.

This clone came up a few times. A junction end diverges from the germline sequence, so it may reflect a read error. This sequence joins TRBV9 and TRBJ2-6; D perhaps matches TRBD1 (5 bases). This CDR3 comprises 14 residues. Germline V gene sequence: CDR1 SGDLS, CDR2 YYNGEE. The CDR3 here is CASSVDTGANGLTF. CDR3 sequence (DNA): TGTGCCAGCAGCGTAGATACTGGGGCCAACGGCCTGACTTTC.

The rearrangement uses TRBV29-1 and TRBJ2-2; 7 bases map to TRBD1. The CDR3 totals 15 residues. Losses at the gene ends were 6 bases for V and 2 bases for J; bases not matched to a gene: 9. Germline lookup yields CDR1 SQVTM and CDR2 ANQGSEA. CDR3 protein: CSVLSTGKNTGELFF. The CDR3 region has the DNA TGCAGCGTGCTTTCGACAGGGAAAAACACCGGGGAGCTGTTTTTT.

The chain is built from TRBV28 and TRBJ1-4; TRBD1 agrees at 8 bases. Germline V gene data show CDR1 as MDHEN and CDR2 as SYDVKM. Trimming took 5 bases from V and 3 from J; bases not matched to a gene: 5. The CDR3 runs 15 residues. The CDR3 sequence is CASSPPGQANEKLFF. The CDR3 coding sequence is TGTGCCAGCAGTCCTCCGGGACAGGCTAATGAAAAACTGTTTTTT.

This chain connects TRBV28 to TRBJ2-7, with 7 bases aligning to TRBD2. Per the germline V gene, CDR1 is MDHEN and CDR2 is SYDVKM. CDR3 size: 15 residues. Losses at the gene ends were 7 bases for V and 2 bases for J; bases not matched to a gene: 11. In nucleotides, the CDR3 is TGTGCCAGCACCTTTGGGGGGGATGGCCCCTACGAGCAGTACTTC. It translates to CASTFGGDGPYEQYF.

The rearrangement links TRBV27 to TRBJ1-4, with a weak D call TRBD1 (5 bases). Trimming took off 6 bases at V and 8 bases at J, with 13 bases between the two ends. CDR3 length equals 13 residues. Germline assignment: CDR1 MNHEY and CDR2 SMNVEV (reference sequence). The CDR3 protein is CASRSGLDEKLFF. The DNA for the CDR3 is TGTGCCAGCAGATCGGGACTTGACGAAAAACTGTTTTTT. Using reference TRBV27 and TRBJ1-4 for the parts outside the CDR3, the full variable domain is EAQVTQNPRYLITVTGKKLTVTCSQNMNHEYMSWYRQDPGLGLRQIYYSMNVEVTDKGDVPEGYKVSRKEKRNFPLILESPSPNQTSLYFCASRSGLDEKLFFGSGTQLSVL.

This chain joins TRBV7-9 and TRBJ1-1, with D tentatively TRBD1 (6 bases). The CDR3 consists of 14 residues. V lost 6 bases to trimming and J lost 0 bases, with 11 bases between them. Germline V lookup: CDR1 SEHNR, CDR2 FQNEAQ (reference sequence). CDR3 amino acids: CASRARTVNTEAFF. For the CDR3, the DNA is TGTGCCAGCAGAGCAAGGACAGTGAACACTGAAGCTTTCTTT.